Shown below are 26 T cell receptor beta chains from a single sample sequenced in a study of vaccination and CD4 T cells after COVID-19. These TCRs' antigens remain unknown. Treatment indicated: approximately nine-day PBMC culture with coronavirus spike peptide pools or control peptides (ViraFEST assay). Ahead of the COVID-19 pandemic (2011-2018), the CD4+ T cells of the unexposed donor were collected. Sequenced with the Oncomine TCR Beta short-read assay was DNA taken from cultured CD4+ T cells. Scientists extracted genomic DNA from CD4+ T cells grown in culture. TCRdb called the PCR reads again in MiXCR, with one record for every CDR3 protein. This sample has roughly 6,800 distinct CDR3 sequences, with 33% found just once. The sequenced sample was CD4+ T cells from blood, cultured in vitro. The receptors derive from a human donor in good health.

The chain has TRBV7-2 and TRBJ1-1, with no clear D. The germline gives CDR1 SGHTA, CDR2 FQGNSA. V dropped 3 bases and J dropped 4 bases, with 3 bases sitting between them. The CDR3 is 11 residues long. The DNA for the CDR3 is TGTGCCAGCAGCTTTCCCACTGAAGCTTTCTTT. Encoded protein: CASSFPTEAFF.

By sample fraction, this clonotype is medium-sized. J is TRBJ1-2 and V is TRBV7-2; maybe TRBD1 (6 bases). The CDR3 spans 15 residues. The V end was cut by 1 base, the J end by 4 bases, with 13 bases between. Germline loops: CDR1 SGHTA, CDR2 FQGNSA. The CDR3 DNA reads as TGTGCCAGCAGCTTAGGCCAAGGGGGGGCCTATGGCTACACCTTC. As protein: CASSLGQGGAYGYTF.

This clonotype qualifies as medium-sized (0.01 to 0.1%). This chain joins TRBV6-1 and TRBJ2-5; D unresolved. Between the trimmed V and J ends, which lost 4 bases and 4 bases, there was a span of 13 bases. The germline CDR1 and CDR2 sequences are MNHNS and SASEGT. The CDR3 is 14 residues long. CDR3 sequence reads: CASSGVMMGETQYF. In DNA, the CDR3 is TGTGCCAGCAGTGGCGTGATGATGGGAGAGACCCAGTACTTC.

This clonotype was detected only a few times. The V gene is TRBV20-1, the J gene TRBJ2-7; 12 bases are shared with TRBD2. The germline V gene has CDR1 DFQATT and CDR2 SNEGSKA (reference sequence). The CDR3 is 15 residues long. J was trimmed by 0 bases and V by 6 bases; bases with no gene match: 6. As DNA, the CDR3 is TGCAGTGCCATTGGGACTAGCGGGTTCTCCTACGAGCAGTACTTC. Translation: CSAIGTSGFSYEQYF.

This sequence joins TRBV6-1 and TRBJ2-6; TRBD1 or TRBD2 may be the D gene (5 bases each). The germline V and J ends were trimmed by 2 bases and 4 bases, with 12 bases remaining between them. The CDR3 has 16 amino acids. Looked up from germline, CDR1 is MNHNS and CDR2 is SASEGT. The CDR3 sequence: CASSEISGTGANVLTF. The CDR3 DNA follows: TGTGCCAGCAGTGAAATTTCCGGGACGGGGGCCAACGTCCTGACTTTC.

This clonotype was observed a handful of times. The genes are TRBV6-1 and TRBJ2-7; 9 nucleotides line up with TRBD1. The CDR3 totals 14 residues. Germline lookup yields CDR1 MNHNS and CDR2 SASEGT. The V and J ends lost 4 bases and 5 bases, in that order; junction bases with no gene match: 6. CDR3: CASSARTGDHEQYF. CDR3 DNA sequence: TGTGCCAGCAGTGCAAGGACAGGGGACCACGAGCAGTACTTC.

The chain combines TRBV27 with TRBJ1-5; the D gene is possibly TRBD1 (5 bases). Germline V gives CDR1 MNHEY, CDR2 SMNVEV (reference sequence). V was pared by 5 bases and J by 14 bases, with 16 bases between. The CDR3 contains 12 residues. The CDR3 spells CASSGTLIREHF. The CDR3 DNA reads as TGTGCCAGCAGTGGGACTCTCATCCGTGAGCATTTT.

As for this clonotype: The junction shows a germline mismatch at one end, possibly a read error. This CDR3 is CASRLAAGPEAFF. For the CDR3, the DNA is TGTGCCAGCCGTTTGGCGGCAGGGCCTGAAGCTTTCTTT. The rearrangement joins TRBV28 to TRBJ1-1, with TRBD1 as a possible D gene (5 bases). The CDR3 has 13 amino acids. Germline V gene data show CDR1 as MDHEN and CDR2 as SYDVKM.

The chain combines TRBV28 with TRBJ1-2, with TRBD1 matching over 8 bases. CDR1 and CDR2 from the germline V gene are MDHEN and SYDVKM. The CDR3 loop spans 13 amino acids. Germline trimming cut 7 bases from V and 4 bases from J; bases unmatched to any gene: 5. The CDR3 DNA reads TGTGCCAGCACCATAACAGGGGGCTATGGCTACACCTTC. Translating it yields CASTITGGYGYTF.

This clonotype has more than one count but fewer than ten. The chain is built from TRBV6-5 and TRBJ2-7, with D possibly being TRBD2 (6 bases). Germline values: CDR1 MNHEY, CDR2 SVGAGI. The CDR3 contains 11 residues. Trimming removed 3 bases at V and 7 bases at J, with 7 bases between. CDR3 DNA: TGTGCCAGCAGTTATGGAGGGGAGCAGTACTTC. Its translation is CASSYGGEQYF.

The chain uses TRBV10-3 and TRBJ2-7; 7 bases map to TRBD1. V was pared by 11 bases and J by 1 base, with 5 bases of the junction left unmatched. The CDR3 is made up of 12 amino acids. Germline-derived CDR1 and CDR2 are ENHRY and SYGVKD. CDR3 in amino acids: CASRTGSYEQYF. The CDR3 coding sequence is TGTGCCTCTAGGACAGGTTCCTACGAGCAGTACTTC.

V usage is TRBV29-1 and J usage is TRBJ2-7; unclear D gene. The CDR3 runs 12 residues. Germline CDR1 is SQVTM and CDR2 is ANQGSEA. Trimming took 4 bases from V and 3 from J, leaving 10 bases between them. The CDR3 reads CSVADTYYEQYF. In DNA form, the CDR3 reads TGCAGCGTTGCCGACACTTACTACGAGCAGTACTTC.

The V gene is TRBV2, the J gene TRBJ2-5, with no clear D. Germline V gives CDR1 SNHLY, CDR2 FYNNEI. Trimming removed 4 bases at V and 5 bases at J, with 5 bases between. This CDR3 has 11 amino acids. This chain's CDR3 is CASSVGETQYF. In nucleotides, the CDR3 is TGTGCCAGCAGTGTAGGGGAGACCCAGTACTTC.

The V gene is TRBV27, the J gene TRBJ2-7; 8 bases agree with TRBD1. The length of the CDR3 is 15 residues. Germline CDR1 is MNHEY and CDR2 is SMNVEV (reference sequence). J gave up 0 bases and V 5 bases, and 6 bases lay outside the gene matches. The CDR3 nucleotides read TGTGCCAGCAGTCTAAGGACAGGGATCTCCTACGAGCAGTACTTC. Its protein is CASSLRTGISYEQYF.

This clonotype came up a few times. V usage is TRBV6-1 and J usage is TRBJ2-7; a weak D match, TRBD1 (6 bases). CDR3 length equals 11 residues. Trimming took 7 bases from V and 4 from J, leaving 8 bases between them. Looked up from germline, CDR1 is MNHNS and CDR2 is SASEGT. The CDR3 DNA reads TGTGCCAGCACCCAGGGGTACGAGCAGTACTTC. Its protein product is CASTQGYEQYF.

The chain has TRBV29-1 and TRBJ2-5; D remains ambiguous. This CDR3 has 12 amino acids. The ends were cut back, 3 bases at V and 4 bases at J, with 9 bases in the middle. The germline CDR1 and CDR2 sequences are SQVTM and ANQGSEA. CDR3 sequence reads: CSVDAVGETQYF. The CDR3 DNA reads as TGCAGCGTTGACGCGGTGGGAGAGACCCAGTACTTC. Supplemented by reference TRBV29-1 and TRBJ2-5, the full variable domain reads SAVISQKPSRDICQRGTSLTIQCQVDSQVTMMFWYRQQPGQSLTLIATANQGSEATYESGFVIDKFPISRPNLTFSTLTVSNMSPEDSSIYLCSVDAVGETQYFGPGTRLLVL.

CDR3 region: CASSLVGGVYEQYF. In nucleotides, the CDR3 is TGTGCCAGCAGCTTAGTGGGAGGCGTCTACGAGCAGTACTTC. The V call is TRBV11-2, the J call TRBJ2-7; maybe TRBD2 (6 bases). The V end lost 1 base, the J end lost 3 bases, and 10 bases lay between the germline ends. Germline V gene data show CDR1 as SGHAT and CDR2 as FQNNGV. This CDR3 is built from 14 residues.

The table lists this clonotype with a few counts. V gene TRBV20-1 combines with J gene TRBJ2-1, with 12 bases identical to TRBD2. The CDR3 extends over 14 amino acids. Looked up from germline, CDR1 is DFQATT and CDR2 is SNEGSKA (reference sequence). Trimming cost V 8 bases and J 4 bases; bases outside gene matches: 6. The CDR3 region is CSSILAGGYNEQFF. The DNA of the CDR3 is TGCAGTTCAATACTAGCGGGAGGTTACAATGAGCAGTTCTTC.

This clonotype was picked up a small number of times. V gene TRBV4-3 combines with J gene TRBJ1-5; a possible D gene is TRBD1 (6 bases). This CDR3 comprises 15 residues. From germline, CDR1 is LGHNA and CDR2 YSLEER. Deletions cut 0 bases from V and 7 bases from J, with 13 bases between. CDR3 coding DNA: TGCGCCAGCAGCCAAGATCAACAGGGCGGGCAGCCCCAGCATTTT. This gives the protein CASSQDQQGGQPQHF.

This clonotype is medium-sized. The chain uses TRBV20-1 and TRBJ1-2; 7 nucleotides line up with TRBD1. The CDR3 extends over 13 amino acids. V shed 5 bases, J shed 3 bases, and the junction held 6 bases outside the gene matches. Germline V gives CDR1 DFQATT, CDR2 SNEGSKA (reference sequence). The CDR3 nucleotides read TGCAGTGCTCCCCAGGGGGGTTACTATGGCTACACCTTC. It encodes CSAPQGGYYGYTF.

This clonotype was seen only a few times. The chain recombines TRBV20-1 with TRBJ1-5, with D possibly TRBD1 on 6 matching bases. Trimming shortened V by 0 bases and J by 6 bases, and 21 bases separated the two germline ends. The CDR3 covers 17 residues. CDR1 is DFQATT and CDR2 is SNEGSKA in the germline V gene (reference sequence). The CDR3 DNA sequence: TGCAGTGCTAGAGATGATCTGACAGGTACGAATAGTCAGCCCCAGCATTTT. Translation gives CSARDDLTGTNSQPQHF.

The chain has TRBV14 and TRBJ2-5; D unclear. V was cut by 6 bases and J by 4 bases, with 9 bases left in between. Germline CDR1 is SGHDN and CDR2 is FVKESK. This CDR3 region has 12 residues. DNA for the CDR3: TGTGCCAGCAGTAGGGTACGAGAGACCCAGTACTTC. Translated, it gives CASSRVRETQYF.

This clonotype is labeled as medium-sized. The chain uses TRBV20-1 and TRBJ2-5; the D is unclear. The CDR3 extends over 15 amino acids. Germline V CDR1 and CDR2: DFQATT, SNEGSKA (reference sequence). V was cut by 0 bases and J by 2 bases, with 13 bases left in between. This CDR3 reads CSARDGLSPQETQYF. The CDR3 bases are TGCAGTGCTAGAGATGGGCTTTCACCACAAGAGACCCAGTACTTC.

V is TRBV28 and J is TRBJ2-5; D may be TRBD1 (6 bases). Trimming stripped 1 base from V and 5 bases from J, with 17 bases between. The length of the CDR3 is 16 residues. The V gene's germline CDR1 is MDHEN and CDR2 SYDVKM. The CDR3 DNA reads as TGTGCCAGCAGTTTATCGGCAGGGGTAGGTCGGGAGACCCAGTACTTC. It codes for CASSLSAGVGRETQYF.

This clonotype was picked up a small number of times. V gene TRBV20-1 combines with J gene TRBJ2-1, with 9 bases identical to TRBD1. The CDR3 is 13 residues long. Germline CDR1 DFQATT, CDR2 SNEGSKA (reference sequence). V was clipped by 5 bases and J by 9 bases; unmatched bases: 8. This chain's CDR3 is CSASSDRGGEQFF. CDR3 DNA sequence: TGCAGTGCTTCATCGGACAGGGGTGGTGAGCAGTTCTTC.

The V gene is TRBV28, the J gene TRBJ1-1, with a weak D call TRBD1 (6 bases). Germline-derived CDR1 and CDR2 are MDHEN and SYDVKM. CDR3 size: 13 residues. Trimming shortened V by 7 bases and J by 0 bases, and 9 bases separated the two germline ends. This chain's CDR3 is CASKGGMNTEAFF. The CDR3, as DNA: TGTGCCAGCAAGGGGGGGATGAACACTGAAGCTTTCTTT.